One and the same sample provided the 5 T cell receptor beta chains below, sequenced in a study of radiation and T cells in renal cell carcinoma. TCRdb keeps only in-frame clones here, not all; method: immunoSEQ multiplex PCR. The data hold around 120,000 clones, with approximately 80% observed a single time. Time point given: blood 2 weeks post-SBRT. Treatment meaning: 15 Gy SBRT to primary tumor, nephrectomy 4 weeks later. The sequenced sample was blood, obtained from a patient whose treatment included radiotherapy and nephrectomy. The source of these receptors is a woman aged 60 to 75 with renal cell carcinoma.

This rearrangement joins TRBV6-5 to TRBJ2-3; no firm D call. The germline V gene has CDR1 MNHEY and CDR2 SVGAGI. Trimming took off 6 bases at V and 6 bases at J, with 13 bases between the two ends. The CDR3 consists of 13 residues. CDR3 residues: CASSPTRGDTQYF. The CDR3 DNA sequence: TGTGCCAGCAGCCCTACCAGAGGCGATACGCAGTATTTT.

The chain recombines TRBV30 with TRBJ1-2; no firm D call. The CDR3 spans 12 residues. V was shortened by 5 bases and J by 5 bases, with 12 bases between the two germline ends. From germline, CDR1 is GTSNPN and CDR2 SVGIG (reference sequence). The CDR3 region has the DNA TGTGCCTGGGAGCACAGTACTTATGGCTACACCTTC. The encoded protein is CAWEHSTYGYTF. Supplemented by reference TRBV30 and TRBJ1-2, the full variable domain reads SQTIHQWPATLVQPVGSPLSLECTVEGTSNPNLYWYRQAAGRGLQLLFYSVGIGQISSEVPQNLSASRPQDRQFILSSKKLLLSDSGFYLCAWEHSTYGYTFGSGTRLTVV.

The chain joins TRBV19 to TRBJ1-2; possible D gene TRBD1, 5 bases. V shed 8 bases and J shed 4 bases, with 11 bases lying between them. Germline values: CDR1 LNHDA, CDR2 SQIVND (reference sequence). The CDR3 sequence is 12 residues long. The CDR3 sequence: CASAGRIYGYTF. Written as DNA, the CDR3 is TGTGCCAGTGCGGGGCGAATCTATGGCTACACCTTC. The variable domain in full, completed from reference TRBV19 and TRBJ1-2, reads DGGITQSPKYLFRKEGQNVTLSCEQNLNHDAMYWYRQDPGQGLRLIYYSQIVNDFQKGDIAEGYSVSREKKESFPLTVTSAQKNPTAFYLCASAGRIYGYTFGSGTRLTVV.

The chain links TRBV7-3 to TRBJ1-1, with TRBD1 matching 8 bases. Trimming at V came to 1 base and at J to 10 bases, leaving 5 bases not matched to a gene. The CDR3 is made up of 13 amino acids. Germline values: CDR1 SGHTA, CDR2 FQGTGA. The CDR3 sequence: CASSLIGGQGAFF. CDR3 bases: TGTGCCAGCAGCTTAATTGGTGGACAGGGAGCTTTCTTT.

The CDR3 bases are TGTGCCAGCAGACGGGCAGCGGGCAGGGGCACAGATACGCAGTATTTT. Its translation: CASRRAAGRGTDTQYF. This rearrangement joins TRBV27 to TRBJ2-3; TRBD2 might be the D (6 bases). The CDR3 contains 16 residues. The germline gives CDR1 MNHEY, CDR2 SMNVEV (reference sequence). V gave up 6 bases and J gave up 1 base, with 17 bases separating them.